This TCR beta chain appears in the sequencing data of a study of beta chain features in type 1 diabetes. The CDR3 consists of 14 residues. V dropped 5 bases and J dropped 7; count of bases not matched to a gene: 5. Germline CDR1 is SGHTA and CDR2 is FQGNSA. This clone was recorded a few times. What it binds is not known. Study results and limitations: The naive, central memory and Treg TCRB repertoires showed an apparent similarity that was greater among patients than among healthy donors.

Expressed TCRB transcripts were sequenced, since all the RNA that had been isolated was reverse transcribed. Libraries were prepared by immunoSEQ multiplex PCR; TCRdb keeps only in-frame clonotypes and omits some of them. The sample includes under 800,000 clones, around 16% seen only once; the top ten take approximately 0.087%. The specimen sequenced was naive CD4+ T cells from blood. This TCR came from a man between 18 and 35 years old in good health. The rearrangement uses TRBV7-2 and TRBJ1-5, with TRBD1 identical over 10 bases. CDR3 bases: TGTGCCAGCAGCAGCCGACAGGGGGCGCAGCCCCAGCATTTT. It encodes CASSSRQGAQPQHF.